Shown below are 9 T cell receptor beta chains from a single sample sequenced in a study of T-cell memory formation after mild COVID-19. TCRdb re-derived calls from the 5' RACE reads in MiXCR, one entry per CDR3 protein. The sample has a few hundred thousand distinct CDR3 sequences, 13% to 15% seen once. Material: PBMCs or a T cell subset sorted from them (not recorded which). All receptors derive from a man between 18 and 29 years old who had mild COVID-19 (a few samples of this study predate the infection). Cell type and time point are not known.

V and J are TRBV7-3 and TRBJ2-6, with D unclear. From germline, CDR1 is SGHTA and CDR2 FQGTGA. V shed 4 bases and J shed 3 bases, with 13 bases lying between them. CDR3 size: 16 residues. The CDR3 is CASSSQAHGGANVLTF. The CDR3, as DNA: TGTGCCAGCAGCTCCCAGGCCCACGGTGGGGCCAACGTCCTGACTTTC.

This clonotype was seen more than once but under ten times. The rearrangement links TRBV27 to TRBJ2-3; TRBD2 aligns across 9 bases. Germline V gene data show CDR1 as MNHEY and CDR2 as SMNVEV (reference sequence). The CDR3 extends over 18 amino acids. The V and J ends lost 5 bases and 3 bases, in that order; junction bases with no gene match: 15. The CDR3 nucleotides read TGTGCCAGCAGTGTGAGCGGGGGGCCTAGCTTTAGGACAGATACGCAGTATTTT. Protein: CASSVSGGPSFRTDTQYF.

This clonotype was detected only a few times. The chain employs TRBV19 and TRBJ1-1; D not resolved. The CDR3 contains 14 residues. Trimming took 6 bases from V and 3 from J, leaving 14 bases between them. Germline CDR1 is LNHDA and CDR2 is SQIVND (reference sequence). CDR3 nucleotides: TGTGCCAGTAGGTTTGCGCGGGCGCACACTGAAGCTTTCTTT. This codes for CASRFARAHTEAFF.

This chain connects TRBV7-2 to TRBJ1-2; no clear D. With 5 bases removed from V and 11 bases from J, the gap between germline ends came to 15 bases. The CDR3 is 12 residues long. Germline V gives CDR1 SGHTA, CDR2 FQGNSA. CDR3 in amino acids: CASSRERERYTF. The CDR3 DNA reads TGTGCCAGCAGCCGGGAGAGGGAGCGTTACACCTTC.

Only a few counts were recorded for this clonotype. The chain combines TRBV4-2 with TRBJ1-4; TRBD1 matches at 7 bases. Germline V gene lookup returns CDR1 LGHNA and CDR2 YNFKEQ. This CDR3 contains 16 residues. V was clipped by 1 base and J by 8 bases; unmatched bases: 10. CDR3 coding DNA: TGTGCCAGCAGCCAAGTTACAGGGGTGGATAGCGAAAAACTGTTTTTT. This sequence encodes CASSQVTGVDSEKLFF.

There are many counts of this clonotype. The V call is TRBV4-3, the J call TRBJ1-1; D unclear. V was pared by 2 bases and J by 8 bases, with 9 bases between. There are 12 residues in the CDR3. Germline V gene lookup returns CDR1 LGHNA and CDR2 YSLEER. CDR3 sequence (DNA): TGCGCCAGCAGCCAAACCGGGAGGGAAGCTTTCTTT. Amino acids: CASSQTGREAFF.

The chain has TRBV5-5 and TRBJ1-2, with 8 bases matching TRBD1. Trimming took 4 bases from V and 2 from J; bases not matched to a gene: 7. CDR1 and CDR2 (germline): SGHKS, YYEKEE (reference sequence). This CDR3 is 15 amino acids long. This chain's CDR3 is CASSPSRGRNYGYTF. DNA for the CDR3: TGTGCCAGCAGCCCCAGCAGGGGGCGAAACTATGGCTACACCTTC.

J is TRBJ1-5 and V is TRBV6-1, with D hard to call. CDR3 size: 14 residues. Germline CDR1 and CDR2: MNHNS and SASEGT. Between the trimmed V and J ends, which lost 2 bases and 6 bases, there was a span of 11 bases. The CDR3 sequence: CASSETFGGQPQHF. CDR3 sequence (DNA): TGTGCCAGCAGTGAAACGTTCGGCGGTCAGCCCCAGCATTTT.

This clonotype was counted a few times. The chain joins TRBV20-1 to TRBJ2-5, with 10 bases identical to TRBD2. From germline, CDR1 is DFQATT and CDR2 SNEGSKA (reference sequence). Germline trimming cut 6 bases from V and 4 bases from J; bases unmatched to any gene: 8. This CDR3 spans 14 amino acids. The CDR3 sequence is CSARSSGGIETQYF. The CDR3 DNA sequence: TGCAGTGCAAGATCTAGCGGGGGAATAGAGACCCAGTACTTC.